This passage covers 28 T cell receptor beta chains from one sample sequenced in a study of T cell repertoires in cytomegalovirus infection. From the reads, TCRdb called clonotypes with MiXCR, one entry per CDR3 protein. The data hold around 270,000 distinct CDR3 sequences, with around 8.7% observed a single time. The sequenced sample consisted of PBMCs. The receptors here all came from a human donor in good health (CMV status not recorded). Some clones in this sample may be carry-over from other donors' samples.

In this sample, this clonotype turned up a few times. This chain connects TRBV28 to TRBJ1-2; D not resolved. Looked up from germline, CDR1 is MDHEN and CDR2 is SYDVKM. Between the trimmed V and J ends, which lost 2 bases and 4 bases, there was a span of 11 bases. The CDR3 has 14 amino acids. CDR3 sequence reads: CASSLKVFGYGYTF. Here the CDR3 DNA reads TGTGCCAGCAGTTTAAAGGTTTTCGGCTATGGCTACACCTTC.

This clonotype was picked up many times. The V call is TRBV7-2, the J call TRBJ1-2; D ambiguous. Germline assignment: CDR1 SGHTA and CDR2 FQGNSA. This CDR3 has 14 amino acids. V lost 4 bases to trimming and J lost 0 bases, with 9 bases between them. This CDR3 is CASSSLHSNYGYTF. CDR3 DNA sequence: TGTGCCAGCAGCTCCCTCCACTCTAACTATGGCTACACCTTC.

This clonotype was found many times. J is TRBJ2-6 and V is TRBV5-1, with D hard to call. Germline V gene lookup returns CDR1 SGHRS and CDR2 YFSETQ. The CDR3 has 14 residues. The V and J ends lost 4 bases and 0 bases respectively, with 5 bases between them. The CDR3 here is CASSVYSGANVLTF. In nucleotides, the CDR3 is TGCGCCAGCAGCGTGTACTCTGGGGCCAACGTCCTGACTTTC. Full variable domain (missing parts from reference TRBV5-1 and TRBJ2-6): KAGVTQTPRYLIKTRGQQVTLSCSPISGHRSVSWYQQTPGQGLQFLFEYFSETQRNKGNFPGRFSGRQFSNSRSEMNVSTLELGDSALYLCASSVYSGANVLTFGAGSRLTVL.

This clonotype was picked up many times. The V and J genes are TRBV20-1 and TRBJ1-3; D call uncertain. V was trimmed by 3 bases and J by 0 bases, leaving 9 bases between them. This CDR3 spans 14 amino acids. Per germline, CDR1 DFQATT and CDR2 SNEGSKA (reference sequence). In DNA form, the CDR3 reads TGCAGTGCTAGTATGGGTAACTCTGGAAACACCATATATTTT. Translation gives CSASMGNSGNTIYF.

This clonotype was recorded at least ten times. The chain carries TRBV7-8 and TRBJ1-5; weak D call: TRBD1 (5 bases). From germline, CDR1 is SGHVS and CDR2 FQNEAQ. Trimming removed 5 bases at V and 2 bases at J, with 16 bases between. This CDR3 comprises 16 residues. As DNA, the CDR3 is TGTGCCAGCAGCACCGGGGGAGGGCAAGGCAATCAGCCCCAGCATTTT. Translating it yields CASSTGGGQGNQPQHF.

This clonotype was seen ten or more times. The rearrangement uses TRBV7-2 and TRBJ1-4, with D perhaps TRBD1 (6 bases). Trimming took 0 bases from V and 7 from J, leaving 15 bases between them. From germline, CDR1 is SGHTA and CDR2 FQGNSA. The CDR3 is 16 residues long. The CDR3 region is CASSLAGGQTPEKLFF. DNA of the CDR3: TGTGCCAGCAGCTTAGCGGGGGGCCAAACCCCTGAAAAACTGTTTTTT. The variable domain in full, with the rest retrieved from reference TRBV7-2 and TRBJ1-4, is GAGVSQSPSNKVTEKGKDVELRCDPISGHTALYWYRQSLGQGLEFLIYFQGNSAPDKSGLPSDRFSAERTGGSVSTLTIQRTQQEDSAVYLCASSLAGGQTPEKLFFGSGTQLSVL.

This clonotype turned up a few times. V gene TRBV2 combines with J gene TRBJ2-5, with 15 bases lining up with TRBD2. Germline V gene sequence: CDR1 SNHLY, CDR2 FYNNEI. The CDR3 loop spans 17 amino acids. The V gene end was trimmed by 6 bases and the J gene end by 4 bases; junction bases not matched to a gene: 9. The CDR3 region has the DNA TGTGCCAGCAGGGCCGGGACTAGCGGGAGGCGGCTAGAGACCCAGTACTTC. As protein: CASRAGTSGRRLETQYF.

This clonotype was recorded a few times. This rearrangement joins TRBV20-1 to TRBJ2-5, with no clear D. V shed 3 bases and J shed 4 bases, with 9 bases lying between them. CDR1 is DFQATT and CDR2 is SNEGSKA in the germline V gene (reference sequence). This CDR3 region has 12 residues. CDR3 sequence reads: CSARSTAETQYF. The CDR3 bases are TGCAGTGCTAGGTCGACCGCAGAGACCCAGTACTTC.

This clonotype was detected many times. The gene calls are TRBV20-1 and TRBJ2-7; 9 nucleotides agree with TRBD2. Germline loops: CDR1 DFQATT, CDR2 SNEGSKA (reference sequence). This CDR3 has 13 residues. The V and J ends lost 5 bases and 1 base, in that order; junction bases with no gene match: 3. The CDR3 here is CSAPLAGSYEQYF. The CDR3 region has the DNA TGCAGTGCTCCGCTAGCGGGATCCTACGAGCAGTACTTC.

The table lists this clonotype with many counts. This chain joins TRBV7-3 and TRBJ1-1, with TRBD1 matching over 9 bases. Germline CDR1 SGHTA, CDR2 FQGTGA. The V gene end was trimmed by 5 bases and the J gene end by 6 bases; junction bases not matched to a gene: 16. The CDR3 is 17 residues long. Here the CDR3 DNA reads TGTGCCAGCAGCCCAAAGGGACAGGGATCGAGGCTATCTGAAGCTTTCTTT. It is translated as CASSPKGQGSRLSEAFF.

This clonotype showed up many times. This sequence joins TRBV10-3 and TRBJ2-1; D is unclear. Germline lookup yields CDR1 ENHRY and CDR2 SYGVKD. There are 12 residues in the CDR3. V gave up 2 bases and J gave up 7 bases, with 6 bases separating them. The CDR3 sequence: CAISERVNEQFF. CDR3 coding DNA: TGTGCCATCAGTGAGAGGGTGAATGAGCAGTTCTTC.

This clonotype has only a few counts. V usage is TRBV2 and J usage is TRBJ2-2; TRBD2 agrees at 9 bases. V lost 6 bases and J lost 4; bases outside the gene matches: 6. Germline V gene data show CDR1 as SNHLY and CDR2 as FYNNEI. The CDR3 has 15 amino acids. CDR3 protein: CASRRLAEFTGELFF. The CDR3 DNA reads TGTGCCAGCAGGAGACTAGCGGAGTTCACCGGGGAGCTGTTTTTT.

Many counts were recorded for this clonotype. The V call is TRBV5-4, the J call TRBJ2-2; 7 bases agree with TRBD2. Germline V gives CDR1 SGHNT, CDR2 YYREEE (reference sequence). This CDR3 contains 15 residues. After removal of 0 bases from V and 5 bases from J, the junction contained 4 bases not matched to a gene. CDR3 in amino acids: CASSLVGGGTGELFF. Written as DNA, the CDR3 is TGTGCCAGCAGCTTGGTCGGGGGAGGGACCGGGGAGCTGTTTTTT. Looking up the rest from reference TRBV5-4 and TRBJ2-2 gives the full variable domain: ETGVTQSPTHLIKTRGQQVTLRCSSQSGHNTVSWYQQALGQGPQFIFQYYREEENGRGNFPPRFSGLQFPNYSSELNVNALELDDSALYLCASSLVGGGTGELFFGEGSRLTVL.

This clonotype was counted ten times or more. The V and J genes are TRBV6-2 or TRBV6-3 and TRBJ1-5, with 7 bases matching TRBD1. Germline CDR1 MNHEY, CDR2 SVGEGT. V gave up 5 bases and J gave up 6 bases; unmatched junction bases: 13. This CDR3 comprises 16 residues. The CDR3: CASSPSRGGQSQPQHF. CDR3 DNA: TGTGCCAGCAGTCCCTCAAGAGGGGGCCAATCTCAGCCCCAGCATTTT.

This clonotype was observed many times. This chain joins TRBV6-2 or TRBV6-3 and TRBJ2-2, with 10 bases that match TRBD1. After removal of 5 bases from V and 3 bases from J, the junction contained 3 bases not matched to a gene. There are 15 residues in the CDR3. Per the germline V gene, CDR1 is MNHEY and CDR2 is SVGEGT. The CDR3 region is CASSPGQGDTGELFF. The CDR3 DNA sequence: TGTGCCAGCAGTCCCGGACAGGGGGACACCGGGGAGCTGTTTTTT.

The V and J genes are TRBV20-1 and TRBJ2-5, with D perhaps matching TRBD1 (6 bases). Trimming shortened V by 3 bases and J by 3 bases, and 17 bases separated the two germline ends. Germline V lookup: CDR1 DFQATT, CDR2 SNEGSKA (reference sequence). This CDR3 is built from 15 residues. In DNA form, the CDR3 reads TGCAGTGCTAGGAAACAGGGTCGAGGTGAAGAGACCCAGTACTTC. Its protein is CSARKQGRGEETQYF.

In this sample, this clonotype turned up a few times. The chain couples TRBV5-1 to TRBJ2-2; D is unclear. Germline V gene data show CDR1 as SGHRS and CDR2 as YFSETQ. This CDR3 contains 14 residues. V was trimmed by 1 base and J by 2 bases, leaving 6 bases between them. Written as DNA, the CDR3 is TGCGCCAGCAGCTTGAAGGGAAACACCGGGGAGCTGTTTTTT. This gives the protein CASSLKGNTGELFF.

This clonotype came up many times. J is TRBJ2-1 and V is TRBV20-1; 13 bases fit TRBD2. The CDR3 totals 15 residues. The V gene end was trimmed by 8 bases and the J gene end by 10 bases; junction bases not matched to a gene: 14. Per the germline V gene, CDR1 is DFQATT and CDR2 is SNEGSKA (reference sequence). The CDR3 protein is CSPNLGRLAGGEQFF. DNA of the CDR3: TGCAGTCCCAACCTGGGGAGACTAGCGGGAGGAGAGCAGTTCTTC.

This clonotype was found many times. The chain couples TRBV19 to TRBJ2-5, with D unclear. The CDR3 sequence is 17 residues long. V gave up 2 bases and J gave up 2 bases, with 18 bases separating them. Germline CDR1 and CDR2: LNHDA and SQIVND (reference sequence). CDR3 protein: CASSISLTGLAQETQYF. The CDR3 DNA follows: TGTGCCAGTAGTATATCCTTAACGGGTCTGGCTCAAGAGACCCAGTACTTC. Combining the CDR3 with reference TRBV19 and TRBJ2-5 gives the whole variable domain DGGITQSPKYLFRKEGQNVTLSCEQNLNHDAMYWYRQDPGQGLRLIYYSQIVNDFQKGDIAEGYSVSREKKESFPLTVTSAQKNPTAFYLCASSISLTGLAQETQYFGPGTRLLVL.

The chain uses TRBV6-5 and TRBJ2-1, with 9 bases fitting TRBD1. V lost 4 bases and J lost 4; bases outside the gene matches: 5. The CDR3 consists of 15 residues. Germline loops: CDR1 MNHEY, CDR2 SVGAGI. The DNA of the CDR3 is TGTGCCAGCAGTTCGGGACAGGGACCTTACAATGAGCAGTTCTTC. Its protein is CASSSGQGPYNEQFF.

This clonotype has ten or more counts. The rearrangement uses TRBV19 and TRBJ1-5; maybe TRBD1 (5 bases). V lost 6 bases to trimming and J lost 6 bases, with 27 bases between them. From germline, CDR1 is LNHDA and CDR2 SQIVND (reference sequence). The CDR3 extends over 18 amino acids. As DNA, the CDR3 is TGTGCCAGTAGGTCGCCTGGTGGGGGGACGCCGCGGGGTCAGCCCCAGCATTTT. Translated: CASRSPGGGTPRGQPQHF.

This chain links TRBV14 with TRBJ2-2; D might be TRBD1 (6 bases). This CDR3 has 13 amino acids. The germline V gene encodes CDR1 SGHDN and CDR2 FVKESK. V was pared by 8 bases and J by 7 bases, with 14 bases between. This CDR3 is CASGTGQHGELFF. As DNA, the CDR3 is TGTGCCAGCGGAACAGGGCAGCACGGGGAGCTGTTTTTT.

This clonotype was observed a few times. The V gene is TRBV3-1, the J gene TRBJ2-1; D remains unclear. The CDR3 is 15 residues long. Trimming stripped 2 bases from V and 0 bases from J, with 8 bases between. Per germline, CDR1 LGHDT and CDR2 YNNKEL (reference sequence). CDR3 nucleotides: TGTGCCAGCAGCCAAAGTACGAGCTCCTACAATGAGCAGTTCTTC. This gives the protein CASSQSTSSYNEQFF.

In this sample, this clonotype turned up many times. The chain carries TRBV20-1 and TRBJ2-3, with D possibly matching TRBD1 (6 bases). This CDR3 has 15 amino acids. Trimming shortened V by 5 bases and J by 0 bases, and 15 bases separated the two germline ends. CDR1 is DFQATT and CDR2 is SNEGSKA in the germline V gene (reference sequence). CDR3 in DNA: TGCAGTGCTTTTTCTCGGGACACAAGCACAGATACGCAGTATTTT. Protein product: CSAFSRDTSTDTQYF.

This clonotype was detected many times. This chain connects TRBV7-2 to TRBJ1-1; no reliable D call. V was trimmed by 1 base and J by 4 bases, leaving 4 bases between them. The CDR3 runs 12 residues. Germline V gives CDR1 SGHTA, CDR2 FQGNSA. The CDR3 protein is CASSLGVTEAFF. The CDR3 DNA follows: TGTGCCAGCAGCTTAGGGGTCACTGAAGCTTTCTTT.

This clonotype occurred many times. This chain joins TRBV7-2 and TRBJ2-4; D perhaps matches TRBD1 (5 bases). Trimming stripped 1 base from V and 3 bases from J, with 10 bases between. This CDR3 region has 15 residues. CDR1 is SGHTA, CDR2 FQGNSA, per germline. The CDR3 DNA reads TGTGCCAGCAGCTTAGAAGGGGTAGTCAAAAACATTCAGTACTTC. Its translation: CASSLEGVVKNIQYF.

This clonotype occurred many times. This chain links TRBV19 with TRBJ2-6; D tentatively reads TRBD1 or TRBD2 (6 bases each). V lost 5 bases and J lost 1, with 18 bases in between. CDR1 and CDR2 (germline): LNHDA, SQIVND (reference sequence). The CDR3 runs to 18 residues. CDR3 region: CASSGGGRGGSGANVLTF. Here the CDR3 DNA reads TGTGCCAGTAGTGGTGGTGGCAGGGGAGGATCTGGGGCCAACGTCCTGACTTTC.

The J gene is TRBJ1-2, the V gene TRBV7-3; possibly TRBD1 for D (6 bases). The CDR3 runs to 16 residues. The V gene lost 4 bases and the J gene lost 3 bases, with 18 bases spanning the gap. Per the germline V gene, CDR1 is SGHTA and CDR2 is FQGTGA. CDR3 in amino acids: CASSSYGGGKDYGYTF. Written as DNA, the CDR3 is TGTGCCAGCAGCTCGTATGGGGGCGGAAAGGACTATGGCTACACCTTC.